The rows below give T cell receptor beta chains drawn from one sample of a study of blood T cell repertoires in COVID-19. Some clones are missing from TCRdb's copy, which holds only in-frame ones; the method was immunoSEQ multiplex PCR. The sample includes 300,000 to 400,000 clones, around 91% of them seen just once. Sequencing was performed on PBMCs or T cells enriched from blood (not recorded which). The origin of the receptors is a young man who had recovered from COVID-19. Both conserved end residues are part of each CDR3. A D gene is named only where the DNA matches it firmly. Clone size is stated in some rows and not others, as once, few, many or a class when expanded.

v_call	j_call	clone_size	d_call	cdr3_aa	cdr3_nt
TRBV6-5	TRBJ1-1	.	.	CASSLLANTEAFF	TGTGCCAGCAGCCTGCTAGCGAACACTGAAGCTTTCTTT
TRBV5-1	TRBJ2-7	.	TRBD2	CASSRGTSGIEQYF	TGCGCCAGCAGCAGGGGGACTAGCGGAATCGAGCAGTACTTC
TRBV10-3	TRBJ2-7	.	TRBD2	CAISAKLAGGPYEQYF	TGTGCCATCAGTGCGAAACTAGCGGGAGGCCCCTACGAGCAGTACTTC
TRBV19	TRBJ1-5	.	TRBD1	CASSITGGWYQPQHF	TGTGCCAGTAGTATTACAGGGGGCTGGTATCAGCCCCAGCATTTT
TRBV3-1/TRBV3-2	TRBJ1-2	.	.	CASSQSPTGINYGYTF	TGTGCCAGCAGCCAGAGCCCGACAGGAATCAACTATGGCTACACCTTC
TRBV19	TRBJ2-1	.	.	CASARDSSNEQFF	TGTGCCAGCGCTCGGGACTCCTCTAATGAGCAGTTCTTC
TRBV5-1	TRBJ1-1	.	.	CASSLPGSGTEAFF	TGCGCCAGCAGCCTTCCGGGATCGGGCACTGAAGCTTTCTTT
TRBV19	TRBJ2-7	once	.	CASSIGGAREQYF	TGTGCCAGTAGTATAGGTGGGGCGCGGGAGCAGTACTTC
TRBV19	TRBJ1-5	.	.	CASSTWTDRYSNQPQHF	TGTGCCAGTAGTACTTGGACAGATAGATATAGCAATCAGCCCCAGCATTTT
TRBV28	TRBJ2-6	.	TRBD2	CASAGAGGSNVLTF	TGTGCCAGCGCGGGGGCGGGAGGGTCCAACGTCCTGACTTTC
TRBV19	TRBJ2-7	few	TRBD2	CASSLRGETYEQYF	TGTGCCAGTAGTTTGCGGGGGGAAACCTACGAGCAGTACTTC
TRBV5-6	TRBJ2-1	.	.	CASSPRVLADNEQFF	TGTGCCAGCAGCCCCCGGGTTTTGGCTGACAATGAGCAGTTCTTC
TRBV19	TRBJ2-6	.	.	CASSISLSGANVLTF	TGTGCCAGTAGTATAAGCCTCTCTGGGGCCAACGTCCTGACTTTC
TRBV11-2	TRBJ2-7	.	.	CASSLAGQIYEQYF	TGTGCCAGCAGCTTAGCTGGACAAATCTACGAGCAGTACTTC
TRBV5-1	TRBJ1-1	.	TRBD1	CASSADRVSRNTEAFF	TGCGCCAGCAGCGCAGACAGGGTGTCTCGTAACACTGAAGCTTTCTTT
TRBV15	TRBJ2-5	.	TRBD1	CATSIQARTGGIKETQYF	TGTGCCACCAGCATACAAGCCCGGACAGGGGGCATAAAAGAGACCCAGTACTTC
TRBV27	TRBJ2-7	.	.	CASSLGTGSSSYEQYF	TGTGCCAGCAGTTTAGGAACCGGGAGTTCCTCCTACGAGCAGTACTTC
TRBV24-1	TRBJ1-5	.	.	CATSGAGGNQPQHF	TGTGCCACCAGTGGGGCAGGGGGCAATCAGCCCCAGCATTTT
TRBV7-9	TRBJ2-7	.	.	CASSSPQGSYEQYF	TGTGCCAGCAGCTCCCCACAGGGCTCCTACGAGCAGTACTTC
TRBV10-3	TRBJ1-4	.	.	CATGFTNEKLFF	TGTGCCACAGGCTTCACTAATGAAAAACTGTTTTTT
TRBV30	TRBJ1-5	.	.	CAWSVPTQYQPQHF	TGTGCCTGGAGTGTCCCGACACAATATCAGCCCCAGCATTTT
TRBV28	TRBJ1-3	.	.	CASSPPGHQSSGNTIYF	TGTGCCAGCAGTCCCCCGGGACACCAGAGCTCTGGAAACACCATATATTTT
TRBV28	TRBJ2-1	.	TRBD2	CASTPPSGRAYNEQFF	TGTGCCAGCACCCCACCAAGCGGGAGGGCCTACAATGAGCAGTTCTTC
TRBV6-2/TRBV6-3	TRBJ2-2	.	TRBD2	CASSYGTSGSGELFF	TGTGCCAGCAGTTATGGGACTAGCGGGTCCGGGGAGCTGTTTTTT